The 22 T cell receptor beta chains given below trace back to one sample, sequenced in a study of Ad26.COV2.S vaccination and SARS-CoV-2 variants. The assay was immunoSEQ multiplex PCR, and TCRdb's table has in-frame clones only and misses some. The sample yields about 350,000 clones, 86% seen once. Treatment given: approximately 18 received Ad26.COV2.S at low or high dose, single or two shots; 5 received placebo; per-sample allocation not given. Each sample was drawn 63 days after the first injection (of vaccine or placebo). This material consisted of peripheral blood, taken in a trial of Ad26.COV2.S vaccine versus placebo. The source is a person between 18 and 65 years old who received the Ad26.COV2.S COVID-19 vaccine or a placebo.

The rearrangement joins TRBV12-5 to TRBJ1-2; D remains unclear. Per the germline V gene, CDR1 is LGHNT and CDR2 is FRNRAP. The CDR3 runs to 12 residues. V was clipped by 7 bases and J by 5 bases, with 11 bases between them. CDR3 loop: CASAPGRYGYTF. Written as DNA, the CDR3 is TGTGCTAGTGCCCCCGGACGGTATGGCTACACCTTC.

The CDR3 DNA is TGTGCCAGCAGCTTAGGACAGATTAGGGATATAGGCTACACCTTC. It yields the protein CASSLGQIRDIGYTF. The chain links TRBV7-8 to TRBJ1-2, with D possibly matching TRBD1 (5 bases). This CDR3 has 15 residues. Germline values: CDR1 SGHVS, CDR2 FQNEAQ. V was trimmed by 1 base and J by 8 bases, leaving 17 bases between them.

The chain employs TRBV5-5 and TRBJ2-7; the D call may be TRBD1 or TRBD2 (5 bases each). Germline CDR1 and CDR2: SGHKS and YYEKEE (reference sequence). The CDR3 spans 16 residues. The V gene lost 0 bases and the J gene lost 2 bases, with 15 bases spanning the gap. CDR3 bases: TGTGCCAGCAGCTTGGTCACCGGGACCCCTGCCTACGAGCAGTACTTC. This translates into CASSLVTGTPAYEQYF.

V usage is TRBV7-9 and J usage is TRBJ1-2, with D unclear. The V gene's germline CDR1 is SEHNR and CDR2 FQNEAQ (reference sequence). The CDR3 extends over 13 amino acids. Trimming stripped 5 bases from V and 8 bases from J, with 15 bases between. CDR3 nucleotide sequence: TGTGCCAGCAGCCCGGTCACGACGGGCGGCTACACCTTC. Its translation: CASSPVTTGGYTF. Looking up the rest from reference TRBV7-9 and TRBJ1-2 gives the full variable domain: DTGVSQNPRHKITKRGQNVTFRCDPISEHNRLYWYRQTLGQGPEFLTYFQNEAQLEKSRLLSDRFSAERPKGSFSTLEIQRTEQGDSAMYLCASSPVTTGGYTFGSGTRLTVV.

Here the CDR3 reads CSVRKLPKETQYF. DNA of the CDR3: TGCAGCGTTCGGAAGTTACCCAAGGAGACCCAGTACTTC. The rearrangement joins TRBV29-1 to TRBJ2-5; D call uncertain. Germline V gene data show CDR1 as SQVTM and CDR2 as ANQGSEA. V was shortened by 5 bases and J by 5 bases, with 15 bases between the two germline ends. The CDR3 is 13 residues long.

J is TRBJ2-3 and V is TRBV19; D remains unclear. The CDR3 runs 14 residues. Trimming removed 2 bases at V and 2 bases at J, with 8 bases between. CDR1 and CDR2 (germline): LNHDA, SQIVND (reference sequence). CDR3 sequence: CASSISVNTDTQYF. The CDR3 region has the DNA TGTGCCAGTAGTATATCGGTTAACACAGATACGCAGTATTTT.

The rearrangement uses TRBV27 and TRBJ2-1; 7 bases line up with TRBD2. CDR3 length: 15 amino acids. After removal of 5 bases from V and 2 bases from J, the junction contained 6 bases not matched to a gene. Germline V gene lookup returns CDR1 MNHEY and CDR2 SMNVEV (reference sequence). The CDR3 DNA reads as TGTGCCAGCAGTAAAACCGGGACTACCTACAATGAGCAGTTCTTC. Protein: CASSKTGTTYNEQFF.

This clone was detected once. V usage is TRBV7-2 and J usage is TRBJ2-1, with D possibly TRBD1 on 5 matching bases. V was pared by 4 bases and J by 4 bases, with 14 bases between. Germline V gene data show CDR1 as SGHTA and CDR2 as FQGNSA. CDR3 length: 15 amino acids. The CDR3 region is CASSSSQGFYNEQFF. The DNA for the CDR3 is TGTGCCAGCAGCTCAAGCCAGGGTTTTTACAATGAGCAGTTCTTC.

This chain joins TRBV7-6 and TRBJ1-4; possibly TRBD1 for D (6 bases). The CDR3 is 19 amino acids. V gave up 5 bases and J gave up 4 bases, with 26 bases separating them. Germline V gene sequence: CDR1 SGHVS, CDR2 FNYEAQ. The CDR3 reads CASSTLRKVRGQGNEKLFF. The CDR3 DNA is TGTGCCAGCAGCACCCTCCGGAAGGTCCGGGGGCAGGGTAATGAAAAACTGTTTTTT.

CDR3 DNA sequence: TGCGCCAGCAGCCCGTACAGGGGACGAGAAAAACTGTTTTTT. This encodes CASSPYRGREKLFF. The chain employs TRBV5-1 and TRBJ1-4; 7 nucleotides agree with TRBD1. Trimming at V came to 4 bases and at J to 8 bases, leaving 8 bases not matched to a gene. The V gene's germline CDR1 is SGHRS and CDR2 YFSETQ. The CDR3 has 14 residues.

This chain links TRBV6-2 or TRBV6-3 with TRBJ1-1, with 8 bases lining up with TRBD1. Germline V gene data show CDR1 as MNHEY and CDR2 as SVGEGT. The CDR3 loop spans 16 amino acids. V shed 2 bases, J shed 0 bases, and the junction held 5 bases outside the gene matches. DNA of the CDR3: TGTGCCAGCAGTTACCGGACAGGGAGGATGAACACTGAAGCTTTCTTT. It specifies CASSYRTGRMNTEAFF.

The rearrangement uses TRBV19 and TRBJ1-5; possible D gene TRBD1, 6 bases. CDR1 is LNHDA and CDR2 is SQIVND in the germline V gene (reference sequence). Trimming shortened V by 5 bases and J by 8 bases, and 13 bases separated the two germline ends. This CDR3 is 13 amino acids long. CDR3: CASSGQGIEPQHF. CDR3 bases: TGTGCCAGTAGTGGGCAGGGGATTGAGCCCCAGCATTTT.

The chain couples TRBV5-8 to TRBJ1-5; D is perhaps TRBD1 (5 bases). Germline assignment: CDR1 SGHTS and CDR2 YDEGEE. The V gene lost 3 bases and the J gene lost 5 bases, with 12 bases spanning the gap. CDR3 length: 14 residues. The CDR3 protein is CASSSIGTDQPQHF. The CDR3 coding sequence is TGTGCCAGCAGCTCAATTGGGACCGATCAGCCCCAGCATTTT.

The sample holds one count of this clone. V gene TRBV9 combines with J gene TRBJ2-3; 8 bases map to TRBD1. The V gene's germline CDR1 is SGDLS and CDR2 YYNGEE. The J segment lost 4 bases and the V segment lost 3 bases, leaving 13 bases of the junction unmatched. CDR3 length equals 17 residues. The CDR3 bases are TGTGCCAGCAGCGCGGATACGGCAGGGGGCGCGGCAGATACGCAGTATTTT. Its translation: CASSADTAGGAADTQYF.

The V call is TRBV7-2, the J call TRBJ2-5, with D perhaps TRBD2 (5 bases). V lost 4 bases to trimming and J lost 9 bases, with 18 bases between them. There are 14 residues in the CDR3. The germline CDR1 and CDR2 sequences are SGHTA and FQGNSA. The CDR3, as DNA: TGTGCCAGCAGCTCCGGACTGCCCCATGGGGCCCAGTACTTC. Its translation is CASSSGLPHGAQYF.

This clone showed up just once. The chain recombines TRBV7-9 with TRBJ2-1, with TRBD2 matching over 10 bases. From germline, CDR1 is SEHNR and CDR2 FQNEAQ (reference sequence). The CDR3 spans 19 residues. Germline trimming cut 4 bases from V and 4 bases from J; bases unmatched to any gene: 16. CDR3 coding DNA: TGTGCCAGCAGCTCCACAACTTCTGGTAGCGGGGGGCGATACAATGAGCAGTTCTTC. This gives the protein CASSSTTSGSGGRYNEQFF.

The chain uses TRBV19 and TRBJ1-5; TRBD1 matches 9 bases. CDR1 is LNHDA and CDR2 is SQIVND in the germline V gene (reference sequence). V trimming: 5 bases; J trimming: 3 bases; junction bases outside the gene matches: 11. The CDR3 loop spans 17 amino acids. The CDR3 region has the DNA TGTGCCAGTAGTCCCTGGACAGGGGTCCCCCACAATCAGCCCCAGCATTTT. This gives the protein CASSPWTGVPHNQPQHF.

In regard to this clone: This same CDR3 is encoded by further DNA sequences in the sample. V is TRBV5-1 and J is TRBJ2-2; perhaps TRBD1 as D (6 bases). Germline V lookup: CDR1 SGHRS, CDR2 YFSETQ. V was shortened by 4 bases and J by 1 base, with 8 bases between the two germline ends. The CDR3 runs to 14 residues. The CDR3 sequence is CASSPGQNTGELFF. CDR3 bases: TGCGCCAGCAGCCCGGGACAGAACACCGGGGAGCTGTTTTTT.

This chain joins TRBV6-2 or TRBV6-3 and TRBJ1-1; D not resolved. The CDR3 is 13 residues long. Germline V gene lookup returns CDR1 MNHEY and CDR2 SVGEGT. V lost 0 bases to trimming and J lost 4 bases, with 6 bases between them. The CDR3 DNA reads as TGTGCCAGCAGTTACTCTCCCTTCACTGAAGCTTTCTTT. Amino acid sequence: CASSYSPFTEAFF.

This chain connects TRBV24-1 to TRBJ1-1; unclear D gene. CDR1 and CDR2 from the germline V gene are KGHDR and SFDVKD. The ends were cut back, 2 bases at V and 1 base at J, with 7 bases in the middle. This CDR3 spans 14 amino acids. This CDR3 reads CATSDSRSNTEAFF. The CDR3, as DNA: TGTGCCACCAGTGATTCTCGGTCGAACACTGAAGCTTTCTTT.

The gene calls are TRBV6-5 and TRBJ2-1; D may match TRBD1 or TRBD2 (5 bases each). Germline CDR1 and CDR2: MNHEY and SVGAGI. This CDR3 has 13 residues. V was cut by 8 bases and J by 4 bases, with 12 bases left in between. CDR3 region: CASGGYSYNEQFF. In nucleotides, the CDR3 is TGTGCCAGCGGGGGTTACAGTTACAATGAGCAGTTCTTC.

The rearrangement uses TRBV7-2 and TRBJ2-5; D gene unclear. The V and J ends lost 3 bases and 0 bases respectively, with 11 bases between them. The CDR3 spans 15 residues. The germline gives CDR1 SGHTA, CDR2 FQGNSA. The CDR3 DNA reads as TGTGCCAGCAGCTTGTTTATGGGGAACCAAGAGACCCAGTACTTC. Its protein product is CASSLFMGNQETQYF. The complete variable domain, with remaining parts taken from reference TRBV7-2 and TRBJ2-5, reads GAGVSQSPSNKVTEKGKDVELRCDPISGHTALYWYRQSLGQGLEFLIYFQGNSAPDKSGLPSDRFSAERTGGSVSTLTIQRTQQEDSAVYLCASSLFMGNQETQYFGPGTRLLVL.